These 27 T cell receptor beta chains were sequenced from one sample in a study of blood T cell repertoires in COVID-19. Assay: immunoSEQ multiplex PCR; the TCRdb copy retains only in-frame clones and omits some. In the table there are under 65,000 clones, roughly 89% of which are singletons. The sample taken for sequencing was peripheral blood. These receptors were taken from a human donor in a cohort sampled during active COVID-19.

The CDR3 nucleotides are TGCGCCAGCAGCTCCGGGGTAGCGGGGATGTCAGAGACCCAGTACTTC. It encodes CASSSGVAGMSETQYF. This chain uses TRBV5-1 with TRBJ2-5, with TRBD2 matching over 8 bases. This CDR3 contains 16 residues. Germline CDR1 SGHRS, CDR2 YFSETQ. V was clipped by 3 bases and J by 4 bases; unmatched bases: 11.

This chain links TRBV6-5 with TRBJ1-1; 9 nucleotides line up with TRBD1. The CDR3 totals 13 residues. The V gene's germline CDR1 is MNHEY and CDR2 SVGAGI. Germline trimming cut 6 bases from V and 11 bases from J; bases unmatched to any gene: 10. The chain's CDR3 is CASRSTGGTSAFF. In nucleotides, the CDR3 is TGTGCCAGCAGGTCTACAGGGGGCACGAGCGCTTTCTTT.

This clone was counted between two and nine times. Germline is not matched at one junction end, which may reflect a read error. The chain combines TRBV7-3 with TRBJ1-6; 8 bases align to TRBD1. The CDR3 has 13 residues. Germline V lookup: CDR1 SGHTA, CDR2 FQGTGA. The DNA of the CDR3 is TGTGCCAGCAGCTTACCCGGACAGGGAGGTTCGGCGTTT. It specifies CASSLPGQGGSAF.

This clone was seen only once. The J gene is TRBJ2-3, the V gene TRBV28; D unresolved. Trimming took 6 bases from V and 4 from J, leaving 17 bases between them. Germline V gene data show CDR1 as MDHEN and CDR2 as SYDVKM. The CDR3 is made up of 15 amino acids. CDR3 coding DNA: TGTGCCAGCAGCCGAACTACCCCCCCGTCAGATACGCAGTATTTT. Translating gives CASSRTTPPSDTQYF.

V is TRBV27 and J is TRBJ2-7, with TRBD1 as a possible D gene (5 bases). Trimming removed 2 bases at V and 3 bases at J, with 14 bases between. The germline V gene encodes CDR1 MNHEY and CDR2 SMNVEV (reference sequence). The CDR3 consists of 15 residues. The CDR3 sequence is CASSLARVNVYEQYF. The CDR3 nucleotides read TGTGCCAGCAGTTTAGCCAGGGTTAATGTCTACGAGCAGTACTTC.

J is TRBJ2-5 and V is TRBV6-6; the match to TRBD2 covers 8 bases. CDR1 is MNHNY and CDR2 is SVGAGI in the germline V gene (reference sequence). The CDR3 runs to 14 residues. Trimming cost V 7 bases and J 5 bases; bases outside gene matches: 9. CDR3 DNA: TGTGCCAGCAATAACCGGGGGGGCTGGGAGACCCAGTACTTC. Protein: CASNNRGGWETQYF.

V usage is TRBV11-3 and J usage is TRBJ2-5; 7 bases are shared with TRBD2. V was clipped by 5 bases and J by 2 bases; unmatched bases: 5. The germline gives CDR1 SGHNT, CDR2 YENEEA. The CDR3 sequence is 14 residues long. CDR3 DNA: TGTGCCAGCAGCCGTGGGCGGGGGCAAGAGACCCAGTACTTC. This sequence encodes CASSRGRGQETQYF.

CDR3 bases: TGTGCCAGCAGACTGACGACAGGGGCTGGAAACACCATATATTTT. This sequence encodes CASRLTTGAGNTIYF. The chain has TRBV2 and TRBJ1-3; the match to TRBD1 covers 8 bases. The CDR3 is made up of 15 amino acids. Trimming at V came to 6 bases and at J to 2 bases, leaving 6 bases not matched to a gene. Germline CDR1 and CDR2: SNHLY and FYNNEI.

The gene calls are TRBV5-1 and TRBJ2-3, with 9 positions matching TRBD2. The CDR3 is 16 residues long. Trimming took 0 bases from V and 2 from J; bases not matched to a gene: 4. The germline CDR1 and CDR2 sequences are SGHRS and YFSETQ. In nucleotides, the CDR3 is TGCGCCAGCAGCTTGGCGGCGGGGGGGCTCACAGATACGCAGTATTTT. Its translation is CASSLAAGGLTDTQYF.

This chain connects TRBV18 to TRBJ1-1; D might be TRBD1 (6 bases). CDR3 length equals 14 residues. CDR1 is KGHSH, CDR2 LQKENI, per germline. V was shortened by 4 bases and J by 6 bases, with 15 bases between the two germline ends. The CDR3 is CASSLRGQSPEAFF. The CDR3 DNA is TGTGCCAGCTCACTTAGAGGACAGTCTCCTGAAGCTTTCTTT.

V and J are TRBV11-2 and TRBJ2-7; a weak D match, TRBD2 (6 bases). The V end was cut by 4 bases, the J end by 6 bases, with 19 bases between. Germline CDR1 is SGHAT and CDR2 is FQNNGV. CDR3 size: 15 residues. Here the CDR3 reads CASSSDGNSGAEQYF. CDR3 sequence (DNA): TGTGCCAGCAGCTCTGACGGCAATTCGGGAGCCGAGCAGTACTTC.

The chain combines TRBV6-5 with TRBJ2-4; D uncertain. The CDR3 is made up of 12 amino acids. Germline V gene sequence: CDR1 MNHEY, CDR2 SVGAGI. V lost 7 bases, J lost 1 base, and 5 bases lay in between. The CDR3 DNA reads TGTGCCAGCAAACAGGCCAAAAACATTCAGTACTTC. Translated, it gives CASKQAKNIQYF.

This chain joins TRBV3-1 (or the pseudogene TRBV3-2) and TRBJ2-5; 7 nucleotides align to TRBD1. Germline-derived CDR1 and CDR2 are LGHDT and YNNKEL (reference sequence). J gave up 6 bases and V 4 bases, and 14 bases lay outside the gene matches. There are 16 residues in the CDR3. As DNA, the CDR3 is TGTGCCAGCAGCCGGATCGTGGGACAGCGCATACAGACCCAGTACTTC. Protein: CASSRIVGQRIQTQYF.

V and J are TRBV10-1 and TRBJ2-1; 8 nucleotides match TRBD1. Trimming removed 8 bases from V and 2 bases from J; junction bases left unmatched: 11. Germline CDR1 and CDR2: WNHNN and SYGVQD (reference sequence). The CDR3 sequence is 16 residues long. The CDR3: CASCSYRGYAYNEQFF. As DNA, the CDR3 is TGCGCCAGCTGCAGTTACAGGGGGTACGCCTACAATGAGCAGTTCTTC.

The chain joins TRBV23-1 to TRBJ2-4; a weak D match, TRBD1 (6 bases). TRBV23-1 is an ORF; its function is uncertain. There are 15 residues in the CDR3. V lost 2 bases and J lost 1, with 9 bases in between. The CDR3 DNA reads TGCGCCAGCAGTCAAACAGGGTTGGCCAAAAACATTCAGTACTTC. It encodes CASSQTGLAKNIQYF.

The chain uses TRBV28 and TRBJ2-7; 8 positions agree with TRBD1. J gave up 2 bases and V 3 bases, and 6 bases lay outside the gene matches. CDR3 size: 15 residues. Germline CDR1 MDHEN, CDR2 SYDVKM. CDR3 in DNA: TGTGCCAGCAGTTTCTCAGGGGGCGCGGCCTACGAGCAGTACTTC. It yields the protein CASSFSGGAAYEQYF.

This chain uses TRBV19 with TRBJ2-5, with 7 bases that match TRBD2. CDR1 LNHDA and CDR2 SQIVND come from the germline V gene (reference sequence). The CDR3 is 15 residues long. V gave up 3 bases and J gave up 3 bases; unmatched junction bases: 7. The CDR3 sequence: CASSISGTKEETQYF. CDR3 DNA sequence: TGTGCCAGTAGTATCTCAGGGACTAAAGAAGAGACCCAGTACTTC.

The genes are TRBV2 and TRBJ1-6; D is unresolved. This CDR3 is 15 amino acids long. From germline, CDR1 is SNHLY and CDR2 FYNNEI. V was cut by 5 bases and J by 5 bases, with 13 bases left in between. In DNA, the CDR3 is TGTGCCAGCAGTCCTAGAGCTTGGAATAATTCACCCCTCCACTTT. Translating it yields CASSPRAWNNSPLHF.

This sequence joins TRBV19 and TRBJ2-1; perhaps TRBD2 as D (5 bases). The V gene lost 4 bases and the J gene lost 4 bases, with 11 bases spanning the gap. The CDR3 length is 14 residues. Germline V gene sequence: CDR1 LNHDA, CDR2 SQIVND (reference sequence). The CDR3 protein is CASSTRDRYNEQFF. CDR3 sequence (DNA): TGTGCCAGTAGTACCCGGGATAGGTACAATGAGCAGTTCTTC.

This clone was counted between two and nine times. CDR3 region: CASSEGPGTEAFF. The CDR3 DNA follows: TGTGCCAGCAGTGAAGGTCCGGGAACGGAAGCTTTCTTT. The chain links TRBV2 to TRBJ1-1; no reliable D call. V lost 1 base to trimming and J lost 8 bases, with 11 bases between them. Germline CDR1 reads SNHLY; CDR2 reads FYNNEI. The CDR3 runs 13 residues.

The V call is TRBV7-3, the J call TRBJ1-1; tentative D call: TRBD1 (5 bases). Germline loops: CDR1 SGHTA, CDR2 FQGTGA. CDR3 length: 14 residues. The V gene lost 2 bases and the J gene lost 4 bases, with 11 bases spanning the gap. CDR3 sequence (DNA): TGTGCCAGCAGCTTAGGCAGGGTGGGCACTGAAGCTTTCTTT. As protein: CASSLGRVGTEAFF.

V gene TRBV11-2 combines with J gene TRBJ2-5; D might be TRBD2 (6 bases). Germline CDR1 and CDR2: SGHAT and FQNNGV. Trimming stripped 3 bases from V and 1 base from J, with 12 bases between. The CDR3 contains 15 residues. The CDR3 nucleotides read TGTGCCAGCAGCTTTCTGCGGCGGGGCCAAGAGACCCAGTACTTC. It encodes CASSFLRRGQETQYF.

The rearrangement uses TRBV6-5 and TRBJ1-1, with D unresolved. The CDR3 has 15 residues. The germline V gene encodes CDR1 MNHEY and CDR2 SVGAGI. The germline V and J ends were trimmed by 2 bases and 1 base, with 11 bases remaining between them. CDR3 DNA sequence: TGTGCCAGCAGTTACGTCTGGGGAGGGAACACTGAAGCTTTCTTT. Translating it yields CASSYVWGGNTEAFF.

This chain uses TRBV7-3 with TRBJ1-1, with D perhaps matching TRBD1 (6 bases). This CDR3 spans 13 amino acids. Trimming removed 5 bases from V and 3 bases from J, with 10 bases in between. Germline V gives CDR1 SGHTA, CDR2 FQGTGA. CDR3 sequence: CASSLQGYTEAFF. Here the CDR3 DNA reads TGTGCCAGCAGCCTTCAGGGGTACACTGAAGCTTTCTTT. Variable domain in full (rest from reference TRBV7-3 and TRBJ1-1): GAGVSQTPSNKVTEKGKYVELRCDPISGHTALYWYRQSLGQGPEFLIYFQGTGAADDSGLPNDRFFAVRPEGSVSTLKIQRTERGDSAVYLCASSLQGYTEAFFGQGTRLTVV.

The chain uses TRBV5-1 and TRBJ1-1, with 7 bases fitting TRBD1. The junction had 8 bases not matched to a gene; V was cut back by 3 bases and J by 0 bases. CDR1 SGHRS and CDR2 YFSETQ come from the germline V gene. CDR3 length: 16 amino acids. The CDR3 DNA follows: TGCGCCAGCAGCTCTGGACAGGCCCCTTTGAACACTGAAGCTTTCTTT. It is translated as CASSSGQAPLNTEAFF.

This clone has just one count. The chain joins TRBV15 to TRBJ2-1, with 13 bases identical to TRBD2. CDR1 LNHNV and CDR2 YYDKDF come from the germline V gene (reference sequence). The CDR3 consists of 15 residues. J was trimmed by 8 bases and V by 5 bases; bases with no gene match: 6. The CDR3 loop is CATSPTSGGVYEQFF. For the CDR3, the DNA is TGTGCCACCAGCCCTACTAGCGGGGGGGTATATGAGCAGTTCTTC.

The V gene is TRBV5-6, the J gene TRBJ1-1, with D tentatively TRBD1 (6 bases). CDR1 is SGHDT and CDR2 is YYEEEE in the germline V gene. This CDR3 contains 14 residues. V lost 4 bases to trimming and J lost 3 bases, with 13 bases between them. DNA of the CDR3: TGTGCCAGCAGCCCCCGTCAGGGGCACACTGAAGCTTTCTTT. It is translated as CASSPRQGHTEAFF.